The clone carrying this T cell receptor (beta chain) was detected only a few times. Antigen specificity is unknown. The data originate from a study of T-cell memory formation after mild COVID-19. Whole-study findings and limits: Mostly located in CM and EM were contracting CD4+ clones, with contracting CD8+ clones located in EMRA.

Trimming left V 4 bases short and J 4 bases short, with 14 bases between. The germline gives CDR1 SQVTM, CDR2 ANQGSEA. This CDR3 is 13 amino acids long. One entry per CDR3 protein, called by TCRdb with MiXCR from the 5' RACE reads. The sample lists about 340,000 distinct CDR3 sequences; over 10% were seen once. The rearrangement links TRBV29-1 to TRBJ2-7; D gene uncertain. The sequenced material came from PBMCs or a T cell subset sorted from them (not recorded which). The receptor was isolated from a man aged 18 to 30 who had mild COVID-19 (a few samples of this study predate the infection). Cell type and time point are not known. The CDR3 nucleotides read TGCAGCGTTGTTGCCCCAAGTGGGTACGAGCAGTACTTC. Its protein is CSVVAPSGYEQYF.